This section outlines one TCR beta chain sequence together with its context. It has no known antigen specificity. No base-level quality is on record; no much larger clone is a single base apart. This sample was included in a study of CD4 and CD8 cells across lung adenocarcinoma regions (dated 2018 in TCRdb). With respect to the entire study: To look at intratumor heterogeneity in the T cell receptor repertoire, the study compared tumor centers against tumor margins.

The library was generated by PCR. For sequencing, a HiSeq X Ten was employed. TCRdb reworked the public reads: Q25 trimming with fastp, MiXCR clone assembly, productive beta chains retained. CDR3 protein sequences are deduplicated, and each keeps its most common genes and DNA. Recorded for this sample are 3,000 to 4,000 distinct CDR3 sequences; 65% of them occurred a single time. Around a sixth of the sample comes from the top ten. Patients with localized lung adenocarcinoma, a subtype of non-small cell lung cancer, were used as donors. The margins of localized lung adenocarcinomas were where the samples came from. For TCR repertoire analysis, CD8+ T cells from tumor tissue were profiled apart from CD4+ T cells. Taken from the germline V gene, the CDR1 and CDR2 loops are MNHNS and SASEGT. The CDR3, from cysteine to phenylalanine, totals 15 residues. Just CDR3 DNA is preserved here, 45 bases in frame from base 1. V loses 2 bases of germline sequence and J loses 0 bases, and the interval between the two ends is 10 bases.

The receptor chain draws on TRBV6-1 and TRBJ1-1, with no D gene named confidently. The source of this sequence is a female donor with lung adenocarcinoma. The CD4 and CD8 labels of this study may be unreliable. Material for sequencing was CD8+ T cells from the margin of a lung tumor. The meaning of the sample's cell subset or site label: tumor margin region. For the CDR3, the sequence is CASSERGDMNTEAFF. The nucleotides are TGTGCCAGCAGTGAACGAGGAGATATGAACACTGAAGCTTTCTTT.